Reported below is one T cell receptor beta chain. The sample originates from a study of blood T cell repertoires in COVID-19. Measured with immunoSEQ multiplex PCR; TCRdb has only the in-frame clones, and not every one. The sample has around 99,000 clones; roughly 84% are singletons. The V gene's germline CDR1 is SGHRS and CDR2 YFSETQ. The length of the CDR3 is 18 residues. V was cut by 0 bases and J by 0 bases, with 16 bases left in between. The sample was peripheral blood. The TCR was taken from a woman aged 45-60 years with acute or convalescent COVID-19. The chain combines TRBV5-1 with TRBJ2-1, with a tentative D call TRBD2 (5 bases). CDR3 sequence reads: CASSLADSGRSSYNEQFF. The CDR3 DNA reads TGCGCCAGCAGCTTGGCTGATTCGGGAAGGAGCTCCTACAATGAGCAGTTCTTC.